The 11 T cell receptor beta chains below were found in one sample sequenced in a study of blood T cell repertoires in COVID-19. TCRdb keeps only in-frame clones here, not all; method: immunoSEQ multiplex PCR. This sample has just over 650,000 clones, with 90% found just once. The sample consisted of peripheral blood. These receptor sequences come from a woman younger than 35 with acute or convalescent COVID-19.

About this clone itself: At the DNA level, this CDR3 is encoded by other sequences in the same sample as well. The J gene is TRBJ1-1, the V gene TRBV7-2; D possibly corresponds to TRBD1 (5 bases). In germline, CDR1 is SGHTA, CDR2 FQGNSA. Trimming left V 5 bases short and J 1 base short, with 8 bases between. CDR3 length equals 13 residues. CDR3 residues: CASSRTGNTEAFF. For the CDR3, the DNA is TGTGCCAGCAGCAGAACAGGGAACACTGAAGCTTTCTTT.

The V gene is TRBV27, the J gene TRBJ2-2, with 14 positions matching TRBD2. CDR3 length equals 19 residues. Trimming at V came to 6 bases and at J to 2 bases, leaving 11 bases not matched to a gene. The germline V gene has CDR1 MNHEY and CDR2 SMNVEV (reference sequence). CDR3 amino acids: CASSPGLAGVDINTGELFF. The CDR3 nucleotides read TGTGCCAGCAGCCCGGGACTAGCGGGGGTCGATATAAACACCGGGGAGCTGTTTTTT.

CDR3 protein: CASSPRGGPRGTQYF. The CDR3 DNA reads as TGTGCCAGCAGCCCCCGCGGGGGCCCAAGAGGAACCCAGTACTTC. The rearrangement links TRBV7-3 to TRBJ2-5; TRBD2 might be the D (7 bases). V dropped 5 bases and J dropped 8 bases, with 21 bases sitting between them. Germline values: CDR1 SGHTA, CDR2 FQGTGA. This CDR3 is built from 15 residues.

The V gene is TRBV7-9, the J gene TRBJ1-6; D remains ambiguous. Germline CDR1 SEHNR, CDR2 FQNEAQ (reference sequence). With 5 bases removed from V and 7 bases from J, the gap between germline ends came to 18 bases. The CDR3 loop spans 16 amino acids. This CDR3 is CASSPKTGLANSPLHF. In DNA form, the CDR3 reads TGTGCCAGCAGCCCCAAGACGGGGTTGGCAAATTCACCCCTCCACTTT.

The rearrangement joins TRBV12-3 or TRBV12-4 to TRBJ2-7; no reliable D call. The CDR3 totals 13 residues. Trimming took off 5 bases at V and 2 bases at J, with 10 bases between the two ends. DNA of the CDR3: TGTGCCAGCAGTACCTCAGAGGCCTACGAGCAGTACTTC. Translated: CASSTSEAYEQYF.

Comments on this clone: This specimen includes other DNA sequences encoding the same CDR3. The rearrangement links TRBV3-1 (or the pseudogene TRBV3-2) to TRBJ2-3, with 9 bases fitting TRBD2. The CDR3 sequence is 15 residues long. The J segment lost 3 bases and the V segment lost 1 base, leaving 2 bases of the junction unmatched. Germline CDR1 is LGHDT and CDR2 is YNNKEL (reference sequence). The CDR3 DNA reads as TGTGCCAGCAGCCAAGTAGCGGGGGTTACAGATACGCAGTATTTT. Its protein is CASSQVAGVTDTQYF.

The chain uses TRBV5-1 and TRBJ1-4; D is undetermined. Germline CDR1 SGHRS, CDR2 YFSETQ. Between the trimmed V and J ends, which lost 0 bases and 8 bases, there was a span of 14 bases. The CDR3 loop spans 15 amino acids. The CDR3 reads CASSLEMGSEEKLFF. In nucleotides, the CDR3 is TGCGCCAGCAGCTTGGAAATGGGGAGCGAAGAAAAACTGTTTTTT. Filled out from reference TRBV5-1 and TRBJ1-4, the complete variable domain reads KAGVTQTPRYLIKTRGQQVTLSCSPISGHRSVSWYQQTPGQGLQFLFEYFSETQRNKGNFPGRFSGRQFSNSRSEMNVSTLELGDSALYLCASSLEMGSEEKLFFGSGTQLSVL.

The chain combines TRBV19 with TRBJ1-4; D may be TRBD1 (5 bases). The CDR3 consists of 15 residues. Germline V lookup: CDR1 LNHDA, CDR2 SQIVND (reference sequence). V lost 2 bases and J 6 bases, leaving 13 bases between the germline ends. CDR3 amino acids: CASSISVGDDEKLFF. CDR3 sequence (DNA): TGTGCCAGTAGTATAAGTGTAGGGGATGATGAAAAACTGTTTTTT.

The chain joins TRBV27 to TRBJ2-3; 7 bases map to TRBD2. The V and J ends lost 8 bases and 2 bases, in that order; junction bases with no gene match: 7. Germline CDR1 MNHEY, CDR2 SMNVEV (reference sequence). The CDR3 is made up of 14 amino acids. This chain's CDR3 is CASSRDYNTDTQYF. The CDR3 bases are TGTGCCAGCTCCCGGGACTACAACACAGATACGCAGTATTTT.

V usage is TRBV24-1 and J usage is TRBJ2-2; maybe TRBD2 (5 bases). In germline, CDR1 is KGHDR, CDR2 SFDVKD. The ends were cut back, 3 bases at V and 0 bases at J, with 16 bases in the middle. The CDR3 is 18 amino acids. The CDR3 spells CATSDHIGRAANTGELFF. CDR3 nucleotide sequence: TGTGCCACCAGTGATCATATAGGGCGGGCGGCGAACACCGGGGAGCTGTTTTTT.

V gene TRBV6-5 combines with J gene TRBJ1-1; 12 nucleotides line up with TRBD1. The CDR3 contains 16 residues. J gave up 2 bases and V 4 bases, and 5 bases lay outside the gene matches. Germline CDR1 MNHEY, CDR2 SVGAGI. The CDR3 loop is CASSSGQGAINTEAFF. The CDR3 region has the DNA TGTGCCAGCAGTTCGGGACAGGGGGCTATTAACACTGAAGCTTTCTTT.